This record looks at one T cell receptor (beta chain) sequence and its context. The sample is drawn from a study of T cell changes during pregnancy in multiple sclerosis. V lost 0 bases, J lost 4 bases, and 4 bases stayed unmatched. The CDR3 loop spans 15 amino acids. CDR1 is SGDLS, CDR2 YYNGEE, per germline. The method was immunoSEQ multiplex PCR; TCRdb's version includes in-frame clones alone and lacks a portion of them. In the table there are about 110,000 clones, 85% to 95% of which are singletons. This chain uses TRBV9 with TRBJ1-5; 7 nucleotides match TRBD1. The source material was peripheral blood, sampled after pregnancy. The origin of this receptor is a female donor with multiple sclerosis, enrolled in a pregnancy study. The CDR3 DNA sequence: TGTGCCAGCAGCGTAGAGGGGACAGCAAATCAGCCCCAGCATTTT. Its protein product is CASSVEGTANQPQHF.